Listed below are T cell receptor beta chains from one sample, sequenced in a study of shared clonotypes between healthy human individuals. TCRdb's table, derived via immunoSEQ multiplex PCR, lists solely in-frame clones and lacks some. The repertoire holds hundreds of thousands of clones, with around 79% as singletons. Sequences were obtained from PBMCs. The receptors derive from a woman aged 40-49 years in good health. Some clones in this sample may be carry-over from other donors' samples. The CDR3 runs from the conserved cysteine through the conserved F or W. Each record gives: clone size, CDR3 length, V gene, J gene, D gene, CDR3 DNA, CDR3 protein. D genes are given only for firm matches. Clone sizes are given selectively: once, few, many, or a class where the clone is expanded.

clone size: .
CDR3 length: 14
V gene: TRBV6-5
J gene: TRBJ2-7
D gene: TRBD2
CDR3 DNA: TGTGCCAGCAGTCCTAGCGGAACAGCCTACGAGCAGTACTTC
CDR3 protein: CASSPSGTAYEQYF

clone size: .
CDR3 length: 14
V gene: TRBV6-1
J gene: TRBJ1-1
D gene: .
CDR3 DNA: TGTGCCAGCAGGGCTCTGGGCCGGGACACTGAAGCTTTCTTT
CDR3 protein: CASRALGRDTEAFF

clone size: .
CDR3 length: 15
V gene: TRBV6-1
J gene: TRBJ2-7
D gene: TRBD1
CDR3 DNA: TGTGCCAGCAGTACCCTAGGACAGGGTTTTGACGAGCAGTACTTC
CDR3 protein: CASSTLGQGFDEQYF

clone size: .
CDR3 length: 13
V gene: TRBV19
J gene: TRBJ2-7
D gene: TRBD1
CDR3 DNA: TGTGCCAGTAGTATGACAGGGCGCTACGAGCAGTACTTC
CDR3 protein: CASSMTGRYEQYF

clone size: .
CDR3 length: 11
V gene: TRBV30
J gene: TRBJ2-1
D gene: .
CDR3 DNA: TGTGCCTGGAGTCTTCGATATGAGCAGTTCTTC
CDR3 protein: CAWSLRYEQFF

clone size: .
CDR3 length: 14
V gene: TRBV6-1
J gene: TRBJ2-3
D gene: .
CDR3 DNA: TGTGCCAGCACCGCGACCAGGGACACAGATACGCAGTATTTT
CDR3 protein: CASTATRDTDTQYF

clone size: .
CDR3 length: 13
V gene: TRBV6-6
J gene: TRBJ2-1
D gene: .
CDR3 DNA: TGTGCCAGCAGTACAACTAGGAGCAATGAGCAGTTCTTC
CDR3 protein: CASSTTRSNEQFF

clone size: .
CDR3 length: 14
V gene: TRBV5-1
J gene: TRBJ1-2
D gene: TRBD1
CDR3 DNA: TGCGCCAGCAGCCGGGACAGGGGTATTAATGGCTACACCTTC
CDR3 protein: CASSRDRGINGYTF

clone size: many
CDR3 length: 15
V gene: TRBV13
J gene: TRBJ2-1
D gene: .
CDR3 DNA: TGTGCCAGCAGCTTATCGCGGCTATCATACAATGAGCAGTTCTTC
CDR3 protein: CASSLSRLSYNEQFF

clone size: .
CDR3 length: 13
V gene: TRBV5-1
J gene: TRBJ2-1
D gene: .
CDR3 DNA: TGCGCCAGCAGCTCGACGGGCTACAATGAGCAGTTCTTC
CDR3 protein: CASSSTGYNEQFF

clone size: .
CDR3 length: 13
V gene: TRBV10-3
J gene: TRBJ1-1
D gene: .
CDR3 DNA: TGTGCCACCACGACCCGCTCGGACACTGAAGCTTTCTTT
CDR3 protein: CATTTRSDTEAFF

clone size: .
CDR3 length: 15
V gene: TRBV15
J gene: TRBJ1-1
D gene: TRBD1
CDR3 DNA: TGTGCCACCAGCAGGAGACAGGGGTGGAACACTGAAGCTTTCTTT
CDR3 protein: CATSRRQGWNTEAFF

clone size: .
CDR3 length: 16
V gene: TRBV18
J gene: TRBJ1-5
D gene: .
CDR3 DNA: TGTGCCAGCTCACCACTCGCAGGGTCAAGCAATCAGCCCCAGCATTTT
CDR3 protein: CASSPLAGSSNQPQHF

clone size: .
CDR3 length: 16
V gene: TRBV7-8
J gene: TRBJ2-1
D gene: TRBD2
CDR3 DNA: TGTGCCAGCAGCCGCAATCTAGCGGGAGAAGTCAATGAGCAGTTCTTC
CDR3 protein: CASSRNLAGEVNEQFF

clone size: .
CDR3 length: 14
V gene: TRBV2
J gene: TRBJ2-7
D gene: TRBD2
CDR3 DNA: TGTGCCAGCAAGCCTAGCGGAGGAGGCTACGAGCAGTACTTC
CDR3 protein: CASKPSGGGYEQYF

clone size: .
CDR3 length: 12
V gene: TRBV30
J gene: TRBJ2-3
D gene: .
CDR3 DNA: TGTGCCTGGAGTGTAAGTTGGGACTTGCAGTATTTT
CDR3 protein: CAWSVSWDLQYF

clone size: few
CDR3 length: 13
V gene: TRBV30
J gene: TRBJ2-1
D gene: TRBD2
CDR3 DNA: TGTGGGGGAGGGGATGTGAAAAACAATGAGCAGTTCTTC
CDR3 protein: CGGGDVKNNEQFF

clone size: .
CDR3 length: 19
V gene: TRBV19
J gene: TRBJ2-6
D gene: TRBD1
CDR3 DNA: TGTGCCAGTAGGTCTGGGAGGACAGGGTCCAAGTCTGGGGCCAACGTCCTGACTTTC
CDR3 protein: CASRSGRTGSKSGANVLTF

clone size: once
CDR3 length: 17
V gene: TRBV5-8
J gene: TRBJ2-7
D gene: TRBD2
CDR3 DNA: TGTGCCAGCAGCTTGGCCGGGGACGGGGGGACCTCCTACGAGCAGTACTTC
CDR3 protein: CASSLAGDGGTSYEQYF

clone size: .
CDR3 length: 16
V gene: TRBV5-3
J gene: TRBJ2-1
D gene: TRBD1
CDR3 DNA: TGTGCCAGAAGCGGACAGGGGATCGCTTTCTACAATGAGCAGTTCTTC
CDR3 protein: CARSGQGIAFYNEQFF

clone size: .
CDR3 length: 15
V gene: TRBV18
J gene: TRBJ2-2
D gene: TRBD2
CDR3 DNA: TGTGCCAGCTCCGCACTAGCGAGGAACACCGGGGAGCTGTTTTTT
CDR3 protein: CASSALARNTGELFF

clone size: few
CDR3 length: 13
V gene: TRBV4-1
J gene: TRBJ2-3
D gene: .
CDR3 DNA: TGCGCCAGCAGGGATAAGGGAACAGATACGCAGTATTTT
CDR3 protein: CASRDKGTDTQYF

clone size: .
CDR3 length: 15
V gene: TRBV9
J gene: TRBJ2-7
D gene: .
CDR3 DNA: TGTGCCAGCAGCACGGTAGCGGATAGCTCCTACGAGCAGTACTTC
CDR3 protein: CASSTVADSSYEQYF

clone size: .
CDR3 length: 13
V gene: TRBV4-3
J gene: TRBJ1-2
D gene: TRBD1
CDR3 DNA: TGCGCCAGCAGCCTCCAGGGGGCGCCTGGCTACACCTTC
CDR3 protein: CASSLQGAPGYTF

clone size: few
CDR3 length: 14
V gene: TRBV10-3
J gene: TRBJ2-7
D gene: TRBD2
CDR3 DNA: TGTGCCATCAGTGACCAGGGACTAGCAGACGAGCAGTACTTC
CDR3 protein: CAISDQGLADEQYF

clone size: .
CDR3 length: 16
V gene: TRBV7-3
J gene: TRBJ2-2
D gene: .
CDR3 DNA: TGTGCCAGCAGCCCTGGTGAGGGATTGGGCACCGGGGAGCTGTTTTTT
CDR3 protein: CASSPGEGLGTGELFF

clone size: .
CDR3 length: 14
V gene: TRBV15
J gene: TRBJ1-5
D gene: .
CDR3 DNA: TGTGCCACCAGCGAGACAAATAGCAATCAGCCCCAGCATTTT
CDR3 protein: CATSETNSNQPQHF

clone size: .
CDR3 length: 17
V gene: TRBV4-1
J gene: TRBJ2-1
D gene: TRBD2
CDR3 DNA: TGCGCCAGCAGCCAAGGGGGGATGACTAGCGGACGCAATGAGCAGTTCTTC
CDR3 protein: CASSQGGMTSGRNEQFF

clone size: .
CDR3 length: 15
V gene: TRBV28
J gene: TRBJ2-7
D gene: TRBD1
CDR3 DNA: TGTGCCAGCAGTACCCCGGGACAGGGGTCTCGCGAGCAGTACTTC
CDR3 protein: CASSTPGQGSREQYF

clone size: .
CDR3 length: 16
V gene: TRBV7-2
J gene: TRBJ2-7
D gene: TRBD2
CDR3 DNA: TGTGCCAGCAGCTTAGGGGCGGGAGGTGTATCCTACGAGCAGTACTTC
CDR3 protein: CASSLGAGGVSYEQYF

clone size: many
CDR3 length: 15
V gene: TRBV28
J gene: TRBJ2-2
D gene: TRBD1
CDR3 DNA: TGTGCCAGCAGTCGCGGGACAGGGGGTGCCGGGGAGCTGTTTTTT
CDR3 protein: CASSRGTGGAGELFF

clone size: .
CDR3 length: 14
V gene: TRBV11-2
J gene: TRBJ2-1
D gene: .
CDR3 DNA: TGTGCCAGCAGCTTAGATCTTTGGGGCAATGAGCAGTTCTTC
CDR3 protein: CASSLDLWGNEQFF

clone size: .
CDR3 length: 15
V gene: TRBV19
J gene: TRBJ2-7
D gene: TRBD1
CDR3 DNA: TGTGCCAGTAGTATAGCCGGACAGGGTTTATACGAGCAGTACTTC
CDR3 protein: CASSIAGQGLYEQYF

clone size: .
CDR3 length: 11
V gene: TRBV28
J gene: TRBJ1-1
D gene: .
CDR3 DNA: TGTGCCAGCAGGTTGTACACTGAAGCTTTCTTT
CDR3 protein: CASRLYTEAFF

clone size: .
CDR3 length: 13
V gene: TRBV5-1
J gene: TRBJ1-1
D gene: .
CDR3 DNA: TGCGCCAGCAGCTCTGGCGCGGGGGAGGAAGCTTTCTTT
CDR3 protein: CASSSGAGEEAFF

clone size: .
CDR3 length: 15
V gene: TRBV23-1
J gene: TRBJ2-1
D gene: .
CDR3 DNA: TGCGCCAGCAGTCCGATCAGGGGAAGGAACAATGAGCAGTTCTTC
CDR3 protein: CASSPIRGRNNEQFF

clone size: .
CDR3 length: 14
V gene: TRBV5-5
J gene: TRBJ2-7
D gene: .
CDR3 DNA: TGTGCCAGCAGCTTGGATGTTAGTGGCTACGAGCAGTACTTC
CDR3 protein: CASSLDVSGYEQYF

clone size: .
CDR3 length: 13
V gene: TRBV30
J gene: TRBJ1-2
D gene: .
CDR3 DNA: TGTGCAGGAGGTGGGGGGCGCGGCTATGGCTACACCTTC
CDR3 protein: CAGGGGRGYGYTF

clone size: .
CDR3 length: 14
V gene: TRBV10-3
J gene: TRBJ1-2
D gene: .
CDR3 DNA: TGTGCCATCAGTGAGTCGCAACAGGGTCCCGGCTACACCTTC
CDR3 protein: CAISESQQGPGYTF

clone size: .
CDR3 length: 14
V gene: TRBV9
J gene: TRBJ2-1
D gene: TRBD1
CDR3 DNA: TGTGCCAGCAGCGTGGCTGGACAGGCCGATGAGCAGTTCTTC
CDR3 protein: CASSVAGQADEQFF

clone size: .
CDR3 length: 13
V gene: TRBV5-1
J gene: TRBJ2-1
D gene: .
CDR3 DNA: TGCGCCAGCAGTCGTGACGGGGCCAGTGAGCAGTTCTTC
CDR3 protein: CASSRDGASEQFF

clone size: .
CDR3 length: 14
V gene: TRBV9
J gene: TRBJ2-3
D gene: .
CDR3 DNA: TGTGCCAGCACAGGACGGCATAGCACAGATACGCAGTATTTT
CDR3 protein: CASTGRHSTDTQYF

clone size: .
CDR3 length: 14
V gene: TRBV5-1
J gene: TRBJ2-5
D gene: .
CDR3 DNA: TGCGCCAGCAGCTTGTGGTCTATGCAAGAGACCCAGTACTTC
CDR3 protein: CASSLWSMQETQYF

clone size: .
CDR3 length: 14
V gene: TRBV9
J gene: TRBJ2-1
D gene: .
CDR3 DNA: TGTGCCAGCAGCCCTGGCGGGGCCTACAATGAGCAGTTCTTC
CDR3 protein: CASSPGGAYNEQFF

clone size: .
CDR3 length: 15
V gene: TRBV5-4
J gene: TRBJ2-4
D gene: .
CDR3 DNA: TGTGCCAGCAGTACGAGGGAGAAGGGATTAAACATTCAGTACTTC
CDR3 protein: CASSTREKGLNIQYF

clone size: .
CDR3 length: 17
V gene: TRBV29-1
J gene: TRBJ2-7
D gene: .
CDR3 DNA: TGCAGCGTTGAACCAGGACCGAGGGGGGTCACCCCGGGCGAGCAGTACTTC
CDR3 protein: CSVEPGPRGVTPGEQYF